The next 10 T cell receptor beta chains were all read from a single sample in a study of blood T cell repertoires in COVID-19. Profiling relied on immunoSEQ multiplex PCR, and the TCRdb table lists in-frame clones only, not all of them. The sample holds over 200,000 clones, about 83% seen once. The material sequenced was peripheral blood. The receptors here all came from an elderly man with acute or convalescent COVID-19.

The V call is TRBV6-5, the J call TRBJ2-7; D gene unclear. The CDR3 is 15 residues long. Germline V gene lookup returns CDR1 MNHEY and CDR2 SVGAGI. V lost 6 bases to trimming and J lost 0 bases, with 15 bases between them. This CDR3 reads CASRVAMPSSYEQYF. The CDR3 DNA reads TGTGCCAGCAGGGTCGCAATGCCGAGCTCCTACGAGCAGTACTTC.

V is TRBV5-1 and J is TRBJ1-4, with 12 bases matching TRBD1. The germline CDR1 and CDR2 sequences are SGHRS and YFSETQ. The CDR3 runs 17 residues. V lost 4 bases, J lost 0 bases, and 4 bases stayed unmatched. CDR3 region: CASSRGQGAATNEKLFF. The CDR3 DNA sequence: TGCGCCAGCAGCAGGGGACAGGGGGCTGCAACTAATGAAAAACTGTTTTTT.

The rearrangement links TRBV5-1 to TRBJ1-1; D may be TRBD1 (5 bases). CDR1 is SGHRS and CDR2 is YFSETQ in the germline V gene. The CDR3 runs to 15 residues. Trimming removed 0 bases at V and 0 bases at J, with 9 bases between. CDR3 in DNA: TGCGCCAGCAGCTTGGCGGCAGGGTTGAACACTGAAGCTTTCTTT. Amino acid sequence: CASSLAAGLNTEAFF.

The genes are TRBV5-1 and TRBJ1-4, with TRBD1 matching 7 bases. J gave up 7 bases and V 5 bases, and 8 bases lay outside the gene matches. In germline, CDR1 is SGHRS, CDR2 YFSETQ. The CDR3 is 14 residues long. The CDR3 loop reads CASSSGQNVEKLFF. CDR3 DNA: TGCGCCAGCAGTTCGGGACAGAACGTTGAAAAACTGTTTTTT.

V usage is TRBV2 and J usage is TRBJ2-5, with 10 bases fitting TRBD1. Germline CDR1 reads SNHLY; CDR2 reads FYNNEI. This CDR3 has 14 residues. Trimming cost V 6 bases and J 5 bases; bases outside gene matches: 6. The CDR3 region has the DNA TGTGCCAGCAGCGACAGGGGGCTGAGGGAGACCCAGTACTTC. Protein sequence: CASSDRGLRETQYF.

J is TRBJ2-5 and V is TRBV24-1, with D possibly TRBD1 on 6 matching bases. Trimming removed 5 bases at V and 5 bases at J, with 17 bases between. CDR3 length equals 15 residues. Germline V CDR1 and CDR2: KGHDR, SFDVKD. CDR3 in amino acids: CATSVGEAGVETQYF. As DNA, the CDR3 is TGTGCCACCAGTGTGGGGGAAGCAGGGGTGGAGACCCAGTACTTC.

This sequence joins TRBV2 and TRBJ2-1; weak D call: TRBD2 (6 bases). Trimming took 4 bases from V and 9 from J, leaving 16 bases between them. The length of the CDR3 is 14 residues. Germline values: CDR1 SNHLY, CDR2 FYNNEI. The CDR3 bases are TGTGCCAGCAGTGGGACAACCCCCGGGGGTGAGCAGTTCTTC. It codes for CASSGTTPGGEQFF.

V is TRBV28 and J is TRBJ2-2; D remains ambiguous. The CDR3 is made up of 15 amino acids. Per germline, CDR1 MDHEN and CDR2 SYDVKM. Between the trimmed V and J ends, which lost 7 bases and 2 bases, there was a span of 14 bases. Here the CDR3 DNA reads TGTGCCAGCAAGTATGCGACATCAAACACCGGGGAGCTGTTTTTT. It encodes CASKYATSNTGELFF.

CDR3 amino acids: CAISDAGKVPTDTQYF. In DNA, the CDR3 is TGTGCCATCAGTGATGCAGGGAAGGTCCCCACAGATACGCAGTATTTT. The chain recombines TRBV10-3 with TRBJ2-3; D might be TRBD1 (5 bases). Trimming pared 3 bases from V and 2 bases from J, leaving 15 bases between. CDR3 length: 16 amino acids. Germline loops: CDR1 ENHRY, CDR2 SYGVKD.

The rearrangement links TRBV28 to TRBJ1-4, with no clear D. Trimming took 6 bases from V and 7 from J, leaving 6 bases between them. Germline V lookup: CDR1 MDHEN, CDR2 SYDVKM. There are 11 residues in the CDR3. CDR3 in DNA: TGTGCCAGCAGGTCATCTGAAAAACTGTTTTTT. It is translated as CASRSSEKLFF.